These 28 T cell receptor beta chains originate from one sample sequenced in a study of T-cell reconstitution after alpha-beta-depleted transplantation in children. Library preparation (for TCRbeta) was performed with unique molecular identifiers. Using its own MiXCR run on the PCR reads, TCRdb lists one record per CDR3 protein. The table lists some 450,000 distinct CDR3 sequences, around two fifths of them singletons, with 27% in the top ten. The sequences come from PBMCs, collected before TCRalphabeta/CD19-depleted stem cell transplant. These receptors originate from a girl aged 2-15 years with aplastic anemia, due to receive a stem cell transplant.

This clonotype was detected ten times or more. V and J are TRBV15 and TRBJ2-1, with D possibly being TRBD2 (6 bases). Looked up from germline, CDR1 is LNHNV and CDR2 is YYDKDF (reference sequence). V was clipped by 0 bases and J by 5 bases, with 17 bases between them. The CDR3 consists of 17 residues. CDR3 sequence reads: CATSRDLSGVTHNEQFF. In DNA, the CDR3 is TGTGCCACCAGCAGAGATCTGTCGGGAGTAACCCACAATGAGCAGTTCTTC.

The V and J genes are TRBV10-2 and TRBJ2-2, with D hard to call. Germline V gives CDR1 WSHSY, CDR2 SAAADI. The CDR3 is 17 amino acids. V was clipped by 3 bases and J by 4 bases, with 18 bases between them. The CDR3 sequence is CASSETDGRLGTGELFF. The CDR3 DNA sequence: TGCGCCAGCAGTGAAACTGACGGCCGATTGGGCACCGGGGAGCTGTTTTTT.

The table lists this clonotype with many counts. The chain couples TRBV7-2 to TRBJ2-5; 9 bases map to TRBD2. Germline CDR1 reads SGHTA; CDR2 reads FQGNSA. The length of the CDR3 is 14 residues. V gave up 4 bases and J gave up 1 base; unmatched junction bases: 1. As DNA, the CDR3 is TGTGCCAGCAGCTCTAGCGGGACCCAAGAGACCCAGTACTTC. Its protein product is CASSSSGTQETQYF.

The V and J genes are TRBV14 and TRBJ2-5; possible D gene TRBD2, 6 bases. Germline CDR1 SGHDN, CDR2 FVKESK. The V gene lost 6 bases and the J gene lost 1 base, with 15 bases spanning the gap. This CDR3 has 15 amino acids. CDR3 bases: TGTGCCAGCAGTAGTGACCAGCGGGCCCAAGAGACCCAGTACTTC. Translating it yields CASSSDQRAQETQYF.

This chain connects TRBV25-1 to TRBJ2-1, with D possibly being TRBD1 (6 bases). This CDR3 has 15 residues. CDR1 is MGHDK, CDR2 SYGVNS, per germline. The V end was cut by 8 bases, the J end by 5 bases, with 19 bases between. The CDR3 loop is CASGIQGQPDNEQFF. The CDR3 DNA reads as TGTGCCAGCGGAATTCAGGGGCAACCTGACAATGAGCAGTTCTTC.

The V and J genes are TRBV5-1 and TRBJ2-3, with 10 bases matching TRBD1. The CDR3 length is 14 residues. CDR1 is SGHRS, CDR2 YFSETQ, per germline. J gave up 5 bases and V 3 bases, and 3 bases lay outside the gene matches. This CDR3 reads CASSSRTGGDTQYF. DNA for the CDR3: TGCGCCAGCAGCTCCCGGACAGGGGGAGATACGCAGTATTTT.

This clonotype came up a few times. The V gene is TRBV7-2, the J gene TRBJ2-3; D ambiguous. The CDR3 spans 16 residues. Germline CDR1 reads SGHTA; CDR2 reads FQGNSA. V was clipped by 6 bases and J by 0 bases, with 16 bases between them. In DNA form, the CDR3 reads TGTGCCAGCAGGATCCGGGCCCTCTCAAGCACAGATACGCAGTATTTT. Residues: CASRIRALSSTDTQYF.

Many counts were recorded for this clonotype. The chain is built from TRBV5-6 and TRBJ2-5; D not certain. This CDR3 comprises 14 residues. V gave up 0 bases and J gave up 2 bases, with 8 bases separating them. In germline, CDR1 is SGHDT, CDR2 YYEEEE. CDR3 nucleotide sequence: TGTGCCAGCAGCTTGGTGACCAGTCAAGAGACCCAGTACTTC. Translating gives CASSLVTSQETQYF.

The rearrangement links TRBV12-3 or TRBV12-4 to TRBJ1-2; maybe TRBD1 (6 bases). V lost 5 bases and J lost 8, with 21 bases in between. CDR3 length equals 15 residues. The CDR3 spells CASSPPSGGAGGYTF. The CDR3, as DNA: TGTGCCAGCAGTCCCCCGTCGGGGGGGGCGGGAGGCTACACCTTC.

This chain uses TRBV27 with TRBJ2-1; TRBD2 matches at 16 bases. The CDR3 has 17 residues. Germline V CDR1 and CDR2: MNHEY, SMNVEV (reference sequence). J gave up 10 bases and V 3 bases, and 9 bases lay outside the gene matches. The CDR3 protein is CASSFLGTSGGAREQFF. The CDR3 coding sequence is TGTGCCAGCAGTTTCCTCGGGACTAGCGGGGGGGCCAGAGAGCAGTTCTTC.

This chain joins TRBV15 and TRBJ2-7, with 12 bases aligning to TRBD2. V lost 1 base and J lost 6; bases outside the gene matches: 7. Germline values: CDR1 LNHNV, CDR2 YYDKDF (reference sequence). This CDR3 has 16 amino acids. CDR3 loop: CATSRAPSSGRVEQYF. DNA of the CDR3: TGTGCCACCAGCAGAGCCCCGTCTAGCGGGAGGGTCGAGCAGTACTTC.

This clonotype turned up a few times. Written as DNA, the CDR3 is TGTGCCAGCACGGCAGGGCTGGAAAAACTGTTTTTT. Encoded protein: CASTAGLEKLFF. This chain links TRBV6-6 with TRBJ1-4; TRBD1 might be the D (5 bases). This CDR3 contains 12 residues. V was trimmed by 7 bases and J by 8 bases, leaving 11 bases between them. Germline CDR1 MNHNY, CDR2 SVGAGI (reference sequence).

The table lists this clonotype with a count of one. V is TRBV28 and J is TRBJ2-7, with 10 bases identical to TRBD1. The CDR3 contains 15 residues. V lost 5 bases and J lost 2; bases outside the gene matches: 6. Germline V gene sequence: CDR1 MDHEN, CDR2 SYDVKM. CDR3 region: CASSRPGTGAYEQYF. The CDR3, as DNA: TGTGCCAGCAGTCGGCCCGGGACAGGGGCCTACGAGCAGTACTTC.

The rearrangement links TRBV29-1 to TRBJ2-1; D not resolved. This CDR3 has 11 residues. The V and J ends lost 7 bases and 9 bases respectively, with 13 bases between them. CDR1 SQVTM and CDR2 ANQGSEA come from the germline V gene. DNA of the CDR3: TGCAGCGCTACGCCTGCGAGTGAGCAGTTCTTC. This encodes CSATPASEQFF.

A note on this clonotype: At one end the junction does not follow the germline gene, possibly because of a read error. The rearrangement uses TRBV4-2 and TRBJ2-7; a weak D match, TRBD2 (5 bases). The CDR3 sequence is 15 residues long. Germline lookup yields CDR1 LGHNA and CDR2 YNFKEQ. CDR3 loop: CASSQVITTNYEQYF. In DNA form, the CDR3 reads TGTGCCAGCAGCCAAGTGATCACGACTAACTACGAACAGTACTTC.

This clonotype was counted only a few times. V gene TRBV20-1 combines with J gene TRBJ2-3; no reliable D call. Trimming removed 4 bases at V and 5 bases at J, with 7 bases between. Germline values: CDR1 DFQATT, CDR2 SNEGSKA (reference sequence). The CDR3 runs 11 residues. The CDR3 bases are TGCAGTGCTAATAAGGGAGATACGCAGTATTTT. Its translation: CSANKGDTQYF.

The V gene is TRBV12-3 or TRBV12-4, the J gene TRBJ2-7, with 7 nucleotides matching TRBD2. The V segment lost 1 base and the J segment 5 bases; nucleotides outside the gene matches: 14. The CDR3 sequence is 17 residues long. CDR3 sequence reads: CASSLERDSYFTHEQYF. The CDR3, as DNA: TGTGCCAGCAGTTTAGAGCGGGACTCCTACTTTACCCACGAGCAGTACTTC.

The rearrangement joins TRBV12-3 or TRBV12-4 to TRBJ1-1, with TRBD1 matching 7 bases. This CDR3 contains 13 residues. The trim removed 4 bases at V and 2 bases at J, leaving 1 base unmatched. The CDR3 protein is CASSWDSNTEAFF. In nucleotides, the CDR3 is TGTGCCAGCAGTTGGGACAGCAACACTGAAGCTTTCTTT.

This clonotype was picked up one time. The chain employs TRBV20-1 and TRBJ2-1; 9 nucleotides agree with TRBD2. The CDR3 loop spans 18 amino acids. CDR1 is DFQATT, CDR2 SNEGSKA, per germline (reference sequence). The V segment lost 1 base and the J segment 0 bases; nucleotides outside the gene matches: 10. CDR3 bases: TGCAGTGCTAGAGTCCGGCTAGCGGGACGTTCCTCCTACAATGAGCAGTTCTTC. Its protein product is CSARVRLAGRSSYNEQFF.

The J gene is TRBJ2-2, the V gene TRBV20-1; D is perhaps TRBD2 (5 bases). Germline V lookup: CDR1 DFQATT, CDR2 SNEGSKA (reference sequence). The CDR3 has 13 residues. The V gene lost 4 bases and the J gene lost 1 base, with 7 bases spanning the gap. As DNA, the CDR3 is TGCAGTGCTACCAGCGGGAACACCGGGGAGCTGTTTTTT. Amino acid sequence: CSATSGNTGELFF.

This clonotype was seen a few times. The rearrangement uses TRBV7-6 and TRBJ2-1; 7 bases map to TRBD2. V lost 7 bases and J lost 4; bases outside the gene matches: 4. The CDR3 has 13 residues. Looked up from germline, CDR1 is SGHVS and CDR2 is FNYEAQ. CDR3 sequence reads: CASNRGVYNEQFF. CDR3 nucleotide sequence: TGTGCCAGCAATCGGGGGGTATACAATGAGCAGTTCTTC. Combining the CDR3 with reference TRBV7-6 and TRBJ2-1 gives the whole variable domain GAGVSQSPRYKVTKRGQDVALRCDPISGHVSLYWYRQALGQGPEFLTYFNYEAQQDKSGLPNDRFSAERPEGSISTLTIQRTEQRDSAMYRCASNRGVYNEQFFGPGTRLTVL.

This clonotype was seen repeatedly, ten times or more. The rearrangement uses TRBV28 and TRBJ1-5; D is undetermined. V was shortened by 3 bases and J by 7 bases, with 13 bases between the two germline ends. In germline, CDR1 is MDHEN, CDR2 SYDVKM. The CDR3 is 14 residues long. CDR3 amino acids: CASSFRGEGQPQHF. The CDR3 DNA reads TGTGCCAGCAGTTTTCGGGGTGAGGGACAGCCCCAGCATTTT.

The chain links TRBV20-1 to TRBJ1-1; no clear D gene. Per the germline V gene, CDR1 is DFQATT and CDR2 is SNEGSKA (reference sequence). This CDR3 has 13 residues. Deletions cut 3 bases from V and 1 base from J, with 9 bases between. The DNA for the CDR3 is TGCAGTGCTAGTCGATGGGGGAACACTGAAGCTTTCTTT. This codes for CSASRWGNTEAFF.

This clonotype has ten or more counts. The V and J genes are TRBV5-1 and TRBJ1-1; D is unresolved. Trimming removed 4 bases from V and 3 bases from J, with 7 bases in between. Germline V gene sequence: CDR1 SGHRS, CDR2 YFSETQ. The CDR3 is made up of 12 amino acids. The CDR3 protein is CASSEVHTEAFF. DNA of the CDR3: TGCGCCAGCAGCGAGGTCCACACTGAAGCTTTCTTT.

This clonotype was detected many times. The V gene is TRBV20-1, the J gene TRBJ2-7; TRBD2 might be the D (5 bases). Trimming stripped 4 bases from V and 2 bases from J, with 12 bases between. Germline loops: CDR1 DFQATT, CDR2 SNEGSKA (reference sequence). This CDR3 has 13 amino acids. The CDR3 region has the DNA TGCAGTGCTATAGAGGGTCGGGCCTACGAGCAGTACTTC. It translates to CSAIEGRAYEQYF.

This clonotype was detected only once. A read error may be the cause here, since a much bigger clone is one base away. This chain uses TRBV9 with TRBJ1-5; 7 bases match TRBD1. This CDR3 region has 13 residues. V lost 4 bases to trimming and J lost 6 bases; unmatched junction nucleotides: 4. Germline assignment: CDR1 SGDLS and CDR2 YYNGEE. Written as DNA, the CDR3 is TGTGCCAGCAGCAGACAGGGAGCTCAGCCCCAGCATTTT. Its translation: CASSRQGAQPQHF. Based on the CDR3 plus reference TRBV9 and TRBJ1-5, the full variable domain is DSGVTQTPKHLITATGQRVTLRCSPRSGDLSVYWYQQSLDQGLQFLIQYYNGEERAKGNILERFSAQQFPDLHSELNLSSLELGDSALYFCASSRQGAQPQHFGDGTRLSIL.

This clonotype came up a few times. This chain's CDR3 is CASSFIYHEQYF. The CDR3 region has the DNA TGTGCCAGCAGCTTCATATACCACGAGCAGTACTTC. This rearrangement joins TRBV7-2 to TRBJ2-7; D gene unclear. Trimming took 3 bases from V and 5 from J, leaving 8 bases between them. The CDR3 covers 12 residues. The germline V gene encodes CDR1 SGHTA and CDR2 FQGNSA. Supplemented by reference TRBV7-2 and TRBJ2-7, the full variable domain reads GAGVSQSPSNKVTEKGKDVELRCDPISGHTALYWYRQSLGQGLEFLIYFQGNSAPDKSGLPSDRFSAERTGGSVSTLTIQRTQQEDSAVYLCASSFIYHEQYFGPGTRLTVT.

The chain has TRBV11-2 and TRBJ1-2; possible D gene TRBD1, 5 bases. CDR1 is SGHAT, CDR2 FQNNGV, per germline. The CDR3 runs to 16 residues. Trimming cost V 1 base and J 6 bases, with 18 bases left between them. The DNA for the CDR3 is TGTGCCAGCAGCTTAGCAAAGTTATTCGGGACTGATGGCTACACCTTC. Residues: CASSLAKLFGTDGYTF.